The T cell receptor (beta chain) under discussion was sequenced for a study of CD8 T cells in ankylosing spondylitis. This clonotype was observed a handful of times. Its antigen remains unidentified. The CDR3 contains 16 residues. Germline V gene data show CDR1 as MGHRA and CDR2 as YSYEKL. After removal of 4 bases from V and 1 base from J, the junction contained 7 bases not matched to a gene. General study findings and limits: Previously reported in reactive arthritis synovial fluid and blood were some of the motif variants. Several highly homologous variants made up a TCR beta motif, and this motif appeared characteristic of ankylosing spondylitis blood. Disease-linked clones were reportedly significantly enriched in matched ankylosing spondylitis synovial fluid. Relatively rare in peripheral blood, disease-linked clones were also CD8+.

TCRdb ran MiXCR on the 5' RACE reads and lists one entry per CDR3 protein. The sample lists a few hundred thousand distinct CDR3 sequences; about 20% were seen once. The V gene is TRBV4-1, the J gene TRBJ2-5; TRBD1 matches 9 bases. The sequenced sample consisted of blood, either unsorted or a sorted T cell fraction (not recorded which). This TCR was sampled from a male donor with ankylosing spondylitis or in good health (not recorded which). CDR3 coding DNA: TGCGCCAGCAGCCGCCGGGACAGGGAATTCCAAGAGACCCAGTACTTC. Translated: CASSRRDREFQETQYF.